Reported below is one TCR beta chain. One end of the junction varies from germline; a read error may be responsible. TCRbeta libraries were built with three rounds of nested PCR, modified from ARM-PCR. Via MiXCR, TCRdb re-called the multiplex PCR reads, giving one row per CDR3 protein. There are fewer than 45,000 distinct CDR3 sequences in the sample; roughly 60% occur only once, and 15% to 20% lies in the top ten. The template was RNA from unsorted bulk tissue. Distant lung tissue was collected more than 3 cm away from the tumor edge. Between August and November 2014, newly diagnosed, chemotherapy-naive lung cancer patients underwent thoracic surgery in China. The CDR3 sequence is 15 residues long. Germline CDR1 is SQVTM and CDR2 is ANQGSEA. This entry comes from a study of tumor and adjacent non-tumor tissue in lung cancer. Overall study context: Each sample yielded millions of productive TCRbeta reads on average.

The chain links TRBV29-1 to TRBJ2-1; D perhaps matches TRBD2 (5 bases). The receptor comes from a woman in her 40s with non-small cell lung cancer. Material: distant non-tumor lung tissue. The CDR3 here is CSVEDPRRRNNEQFF. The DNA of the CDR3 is TGTAGCGTTGAAGATCCGCGCAGGAGAAACAATGAGCAGTTCTTC.